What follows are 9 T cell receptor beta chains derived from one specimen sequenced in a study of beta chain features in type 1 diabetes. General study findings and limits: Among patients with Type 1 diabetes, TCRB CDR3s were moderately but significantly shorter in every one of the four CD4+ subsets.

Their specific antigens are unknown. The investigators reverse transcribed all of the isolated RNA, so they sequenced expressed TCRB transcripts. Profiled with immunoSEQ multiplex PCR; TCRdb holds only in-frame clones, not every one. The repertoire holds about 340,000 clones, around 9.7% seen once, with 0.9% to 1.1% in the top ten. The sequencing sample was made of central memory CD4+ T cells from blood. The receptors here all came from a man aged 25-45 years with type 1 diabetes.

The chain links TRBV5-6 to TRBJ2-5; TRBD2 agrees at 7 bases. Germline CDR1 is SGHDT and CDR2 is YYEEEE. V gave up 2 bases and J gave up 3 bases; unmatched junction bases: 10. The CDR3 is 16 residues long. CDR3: CASSFYHSGLEETQYF. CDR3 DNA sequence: TGTGCCAGCAGCTTTTATCATAGCGGGTTGGAAGAGACCCAGTACTTC.

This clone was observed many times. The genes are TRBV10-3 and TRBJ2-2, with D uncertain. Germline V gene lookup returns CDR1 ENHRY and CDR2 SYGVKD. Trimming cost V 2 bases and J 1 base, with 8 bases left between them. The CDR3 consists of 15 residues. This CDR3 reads CAISEGPLNTGELFF. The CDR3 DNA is TGTGCCATCAGTGAGGGTCCGTTGAACACCGGGGAGCTGTTTTTT.

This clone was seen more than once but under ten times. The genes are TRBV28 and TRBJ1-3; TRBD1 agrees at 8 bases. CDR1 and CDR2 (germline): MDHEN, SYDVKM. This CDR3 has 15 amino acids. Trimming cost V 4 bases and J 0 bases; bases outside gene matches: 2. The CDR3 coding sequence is TGTGCCAGCAGTTGGACAGGGATCTCTGGAAACACCATATATTTT. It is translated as CASSWTGISGNTIYF. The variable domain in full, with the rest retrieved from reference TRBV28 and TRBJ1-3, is DVKVTQSSRYLVKRTGEKVFLECVQDMDHENMFWYRQDPGLGLRLIYFSYDVKMKEKGDIPEGYSVSREKKERFSLILESASTNQTSMYLCASSWTGISGNTIYFGEGSWLTVV.

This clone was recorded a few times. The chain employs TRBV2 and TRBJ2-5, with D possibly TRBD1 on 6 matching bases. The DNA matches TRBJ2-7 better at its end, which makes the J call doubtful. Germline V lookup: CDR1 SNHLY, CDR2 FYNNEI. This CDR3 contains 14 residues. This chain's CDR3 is CASSEETGSHEQYF. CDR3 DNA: TGTGCCAGCAGTGAAGAGACAGGTAGTCACGAGCAGTACTTC.

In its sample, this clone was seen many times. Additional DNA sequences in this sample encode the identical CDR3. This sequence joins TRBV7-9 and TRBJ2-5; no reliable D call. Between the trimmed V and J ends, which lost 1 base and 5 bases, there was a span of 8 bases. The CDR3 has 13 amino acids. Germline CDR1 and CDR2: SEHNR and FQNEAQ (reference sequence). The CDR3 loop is CASSLEVVETQYF. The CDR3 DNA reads TGTGCCAGCAGCTTAGAAGTCGTGGAGACCCAGTACTTC.

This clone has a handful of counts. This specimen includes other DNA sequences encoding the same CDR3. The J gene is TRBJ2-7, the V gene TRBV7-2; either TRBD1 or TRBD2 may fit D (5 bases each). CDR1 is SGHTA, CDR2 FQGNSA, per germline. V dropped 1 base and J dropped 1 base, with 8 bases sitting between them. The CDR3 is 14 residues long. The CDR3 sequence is CASSLGDGSYEQYF. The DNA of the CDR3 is TGTGCCAGCAGCTTAGGGGACGGATCCTACGAGCAGTACTTC. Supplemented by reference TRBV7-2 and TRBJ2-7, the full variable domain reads GAGVSQSPSNKVTEKGKDVELRCDPISGHTALYWYRQSLGQGLEFLIYFQGNSAPDKSGLPSDRFSAERTGGSVSTLTIQRTQQEDSAVYLCASSLGDGSYEQYFGPGTRLTVT.

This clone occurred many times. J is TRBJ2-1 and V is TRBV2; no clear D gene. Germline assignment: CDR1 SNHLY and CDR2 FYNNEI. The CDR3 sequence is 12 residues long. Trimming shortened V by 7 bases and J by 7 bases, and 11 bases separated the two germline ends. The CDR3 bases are TGTGCCAGCAATGAGGAATCTAATGAGCAGTTCTTC. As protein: CASNEESNEQFF.

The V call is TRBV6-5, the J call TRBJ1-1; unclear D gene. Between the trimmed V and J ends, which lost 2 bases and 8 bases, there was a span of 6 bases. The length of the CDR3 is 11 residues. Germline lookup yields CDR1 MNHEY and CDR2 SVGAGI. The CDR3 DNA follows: TGTGCCAGCAGTTACGGGTCCGAAGCTTTCTTT. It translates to CASSYGSEAFF.

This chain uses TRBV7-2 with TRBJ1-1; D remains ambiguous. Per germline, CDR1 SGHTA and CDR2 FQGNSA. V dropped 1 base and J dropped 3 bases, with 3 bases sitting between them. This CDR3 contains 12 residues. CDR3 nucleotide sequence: TGTGCCAGCAGCTTAGGTTACACTGAAGCTTTCTTT. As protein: CASSLGYTEAFF.